These 3 T cell receptor beta chains originate from one sample sequenced in a study of long-term antiretroviral therapy in people with HIV. It was version v3.0 of the immunoSEQ assay that was run at survey level. Libraries were prepared by immunoSEQ multiplex PCR; TCRdb keeps only in-frame clonotypes and omits some of them. Of 5,500 to 7,000 clones listed, 60% to 85% are singletons. The sample here was unsorted PBMCs, taken 0.5 years before starting antiretroviral therapy. All receptors derive from a middle-aged man with HIV.

V is TRBV6-5 and J is TRBJ2-6; D uncertain. Trimming cost V 2 bases and J 0 bases, with 2 bases left between them. The CDR3 length is 14 residues. Germline V lookup: CDR1 MNHEY, CDR2 SVGAGI. In DNA form, the CDR3 reads TGTGCCAGCAGTTACGACTCTGGGGCCAACGTCCTGACTTTC. This translates into CASSYDSGANVLTF.

The V and J genes are TRBV6-1 and TRBJ2-2; D not certain. V lost 6 bases and J lost 6, with 8 bases in between. Germline assignment: CDR1 MNHNS and CDR2 SASEGT. This CDR3 contains 12 residues. Here the CDR3 reads CASRASAGELFF. The CDR3 DNA reads TGTGCCAGCAGGGCCTCGGCCGGGGAGCTGTTTTTT.

The chain recombines TRBV9 with TRBJ2-2, with 10 bases identical to TRBD2. In germline, CDR1 is SGDLS, CDR2 YYNGEE. The V gene end was trimmed by 4 bases and the J gene end by 3 bases; junction bases not matched to a gene: 3. The CDR3 spans 15 residues. The CDR3 spells CASSYSGGDTGELFF. The CDR3 DNA sequence: TGTGCCAGCAGCTACAGCGGGGGGGACACCGGGGAGCTGTTTTTT.